This record covers a single TCR beta chain. In the original analysis: Amplifying reference gene primers gave estimates of nucleated cell counts. Clones were sequenced by immunoSEQ multiplex PCR, and TCRdb holds only the in-frame ones, with some missing. That table supplies the V and J calls and clone size; D and trimming were determined from the DNA. Among around 300,000 clones, 89% were seen once, and the ten largest hold just under 0.95%. These data originate in a study of blood T cell repertoires in COVID-19. Overall study context: The United States, Italy and Spain were the sources of the acute and convalescent COVID-19 samples. Sources were T cells, B-cell-depleted T cells, or PBMCs; the material itself was cDNA or gDNA.

Trimming removed 3 bases from V and 5 bases from J; junction bases left unmatched: 8. This CDR3 region has 15 residues. CDR1 and CDR2 (germline): LNHDA, SQIVND (reference sequence). Sequences were obtained from peripheral blood. The rearrangement links TRBV19 to TRBJ2-3, with 7 bases lining up with TRBD2. The receptor was derived from a woman aged 40 to 49 who had recovered from COVID-19. CDR3 bases: TGTGCCAGTAGTATGTCAGCGGGACGTATAGATACGCAGTATTTT. It encodes CASSMSAGRIDTQYF.